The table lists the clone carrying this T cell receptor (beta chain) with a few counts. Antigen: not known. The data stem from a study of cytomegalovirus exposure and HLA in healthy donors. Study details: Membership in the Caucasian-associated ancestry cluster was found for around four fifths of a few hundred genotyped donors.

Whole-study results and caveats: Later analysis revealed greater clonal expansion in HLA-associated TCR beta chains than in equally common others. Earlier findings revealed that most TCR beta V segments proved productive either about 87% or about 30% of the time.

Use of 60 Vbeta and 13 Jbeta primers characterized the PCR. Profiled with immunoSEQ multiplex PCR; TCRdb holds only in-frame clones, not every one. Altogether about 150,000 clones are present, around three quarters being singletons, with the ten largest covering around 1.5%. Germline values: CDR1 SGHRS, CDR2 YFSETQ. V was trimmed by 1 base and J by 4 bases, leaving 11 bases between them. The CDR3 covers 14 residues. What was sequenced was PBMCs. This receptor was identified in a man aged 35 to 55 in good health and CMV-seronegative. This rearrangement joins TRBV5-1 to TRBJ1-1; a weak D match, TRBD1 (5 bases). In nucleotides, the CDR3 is TGCGCCAGCAGCTTGAGTCAGGGAATCACTGAAGCTTTCTTT. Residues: CASSLSQGITEAFF.